This T cell receptor beta chain originates from a study of control samples from healthy donors and cancer patients. TCRdb keeps only in-frame clones here, not all; method: immunoSEQ multiplex PCR. This table holds approximately 210,000 clones, 90% to 95% found once. This TCR was sampled from a man aged 25-45 years in good health. Sequencing input: blood.

CDR3 DNA sequence: TGTGCCAGCAGCTTGGTCGCAGGAGCTGAAGCTTTCTTT. This translates into CASSLVAGAEAFF. The chain links TRBV11-3 to TRBJ1-1, with D unclear. Germline CDR1 SGHNT, CDR2 YENEEA. CDR3 length equals 13 residues. V was cut by 3 bases and J by 6 bases, with 11 bases left in between.